These 10 T cell receptor beta chains share one sample of origin, sequenced in a study of cytomegalovirus exposure and HLA in healthy donors. With 60 Vbeta and 13 Jbeta primers, the PCR was carried out. Sequenced by immunoSEQ multiplex PCR; TCRdb stores in-frame clones only, minus some. The data contain over 60,000 clones, about 81% of them seen just once; the ten biggest clones take up under 6%. The sample was PBMCs. These receptors originate from a young woman in good health and CMV-seronegative.

This chain connects TRBV6-5 to TRBJ2-7; TRBD1 matches at 8 bases. Germline lookup yields CDR1 MNHEY and CDR2 SVGAGI. The trim removed 0 bases at V and 3 bases at J, leaving 4 bases unmatched. The CDR3 sequence is 15 residues long. The CDR3 nucleotides are TGTGCCAGCAGTTACTCCGACAGGGGTAACTACGAGCAGTACTTC. Its protein is CASSYSDRGNYEQYF.

This clone occurred a few times. Additional DNA sequences in this sample encode the identical CDR3. V usage is TRBV19 and J usage is TRBJ1-2; no clear D. Trimming removed 8 bases from V and 8 bases from J, with 21 bases in between. CDR1 is LNHDA, CDR2 SQIVND, per germline (reference sequence). The CDR3 contains 14 residues. The CDR3 DNA reads as TGTGCCAGTTGTAAAGAGGAGGCGGCCTACGGCTACACCTTC. Translated: CASCKEEAAYGYTF.

The chain employs TRBV7-2 and TRBJ2-7; TRBD2 agrees at 9 bases. Germline V gives CDR1 SGHTA, CDR2 FQGNSA. The J segment lost 0 bases and the V segment lost 5 bases, leaving 5 bases of the junction unmatched. This CDR3 spans 15 amino acids. CDR3 in DNA: TGTGCCAGCAGCCGACTAGCGGAAAGCTCCTACGAGCAGTACGTC. Its protein is CASSRLAESSYEQYV.

The chain carries TRBV7-2 and TRBJ2-2, with D tentatively TRBD1 (5 bases). This CDR3 spans 16 amino acids. The germline gives CDR1 SGHTA, CDR2 FQGNSA. The V end lost 6 bases, the J end lost 3 bases, and 17 bases lay between the germline ends. This chain's CDR3 is CASRPRTSRDTGELFF. The CDR3 coding sequence is TGTGCCAGCAGACCCAGGACATCCAGGGACACCGGGGAGCTGTTTTTT.

This clone occurred a few times. The CDR3 nucleotides read TGTGCCAGCAGTTTCGGTAACACTGAAGCTTTCTTT. This codes for CASSFGNTEAFF. This chain joins TRBV28 and TRBJ1-1; no clear D gene. Trimming pared 3 bases from V and 2 bases from J, leaving 4 bases between. CDR3 length equals 12 residues. Germline-derived CDR1 and CDR2 are MDHEN and SYDVKM.

The V gene is TRBV27, the J gene TRBJ1-2, with a weak D call TRBD1 (6 bases). V lost 3 bases, J lost 3 bases, and 11 bases lay in between. CDR3 length: 14 residues. Germline CDR1 reads MNHEY; CDR2 reads SMNVEV (reference sequence). CDR3 protein: CASSFSGGYYGYTF. CDR3 coding DNA: TGTGCCAGCAGTTTTTCGGGGGGCTACTATGGCTACACCTTC.

J is TRBJ2-6 and V is TRBV28, with D possibly matching TRBD2 (7 bases). This CDR3 spans 15 amino acids. Per the germline V gene, CDR1 is MDHEN and CDR2 is SYDVKM. Trimming took 6 bases from V and 2 from J, leaving 11 bases between them. CDR3 DNA sequence: TGTGCCAGCAGGAGGGGGGGGCCTGGGGCCAACGTCCTGACTTTC. Translation: CASRRGGPGANVLTF.

CDR3 nucleotides: TGTGCCAGCAGCTTATCGACAGGGGGCTACGAGCAGTACTTC. Translating it yields CASSLSTGGYEQYF. V is TRBV7-8 and J is TRBJ2-7; 9 nucleotides align to TRBD1. After removal of 2 bases from V and 3 bases from J, the junction contained 2 bases not matched to a gene. Germline V gene data show CDR1 as SGHVS and CDR2 as FQNEAQ. The CDR3 covers 14 residues. Together with reference TRBV7-8 and TRBJ2-7, the CDR3 gives the full variable domain: GAGVSQSPRYKVAKRGQDVALRCDPISGHVSLFWYQQALGQGPEFLTYFQNEAQLDKSGLPSDRFFAERPEGSVSTLKIQRTQQEDSAVYLCASSLSTGGYEQYFGPGTRLTVT.

Concerning this clone itself: One end of the junction fails to match germline, which may point to a read error. The chain is built from TRBV7-9 and TRBJ1-4, with 8 bases matching TRBD1. Germline loops: CDR1 SEHNR, CDR2 FQNEAQ (reference sequence). The CDR3 is 18 amino acids. In nucleotides, the CDR3 is TGTTCCAGCAGTATTGTTAATAACAGGGGGTTTACTAATGAAAAACTGTTTTTT. Its translation: CSSSIVNNRGFTNEKLFF.

This chain uses TRBV5-5 with TRBJ1-2; unclear D gene. This CDR3 spans 13 amino acids. V gave up 0 bases and J gave up 8 bases, with 11 bases separating them. Germline V CDR1 and CDR2: SGHKS, YYEKEE (reference sequence). CDR3 in amino acids: CASSLEWAWGYTF. The CDR3, as DNA: TGTGCCAGCAGCTTGGAATGGGCATGGGGCTACACCTTC.